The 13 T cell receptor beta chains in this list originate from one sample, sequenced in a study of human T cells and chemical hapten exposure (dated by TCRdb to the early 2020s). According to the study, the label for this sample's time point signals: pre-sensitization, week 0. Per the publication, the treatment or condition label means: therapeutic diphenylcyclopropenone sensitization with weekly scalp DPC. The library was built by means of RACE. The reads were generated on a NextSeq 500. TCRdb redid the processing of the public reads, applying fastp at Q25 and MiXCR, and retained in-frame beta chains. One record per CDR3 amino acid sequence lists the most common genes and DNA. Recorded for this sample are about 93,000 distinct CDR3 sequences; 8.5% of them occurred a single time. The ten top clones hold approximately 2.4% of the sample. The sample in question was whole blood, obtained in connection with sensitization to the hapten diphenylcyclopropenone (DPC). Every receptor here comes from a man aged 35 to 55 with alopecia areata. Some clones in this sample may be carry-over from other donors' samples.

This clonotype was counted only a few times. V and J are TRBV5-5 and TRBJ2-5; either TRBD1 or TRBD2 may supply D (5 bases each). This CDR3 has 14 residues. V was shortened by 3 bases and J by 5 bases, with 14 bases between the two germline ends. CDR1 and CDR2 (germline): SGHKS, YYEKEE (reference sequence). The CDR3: CASSWDPKRETQYF. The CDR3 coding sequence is TGTGCCAGCAGCTGGGACCCAAAGCGGGAGACCCAGTACTTC.

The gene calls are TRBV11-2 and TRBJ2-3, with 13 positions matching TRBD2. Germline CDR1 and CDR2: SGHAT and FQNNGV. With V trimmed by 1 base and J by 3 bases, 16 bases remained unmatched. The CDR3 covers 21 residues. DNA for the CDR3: TGTGCCAGCAGCTTAGCTTGGAGGGGACTAGCGGGAACTGGAGGAACAGATACGCAGTATTTT. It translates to CASSLAWRGLAGTGGTDTQYF. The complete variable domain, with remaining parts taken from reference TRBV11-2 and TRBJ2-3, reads EAGVAQSPRYKIIEKRQSVAFWCNPISGHATLYWYQQILGQGPKLLIQFQNNGVVDDSQLPKDRFSAERLKGVDSTLKIQPAKLEDSAVYLCASSLAWRGLAGTGGTDTQYFGPGTRLTVL.

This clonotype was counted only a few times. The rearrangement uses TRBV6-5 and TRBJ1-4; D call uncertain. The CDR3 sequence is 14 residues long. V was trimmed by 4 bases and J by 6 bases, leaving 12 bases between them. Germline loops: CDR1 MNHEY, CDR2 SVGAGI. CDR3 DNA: TGTGCCAGCAGTTCCGCGCTTTCTCATGAAAAACTGTTTTTT. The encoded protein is CASSSALSHEKLFF.

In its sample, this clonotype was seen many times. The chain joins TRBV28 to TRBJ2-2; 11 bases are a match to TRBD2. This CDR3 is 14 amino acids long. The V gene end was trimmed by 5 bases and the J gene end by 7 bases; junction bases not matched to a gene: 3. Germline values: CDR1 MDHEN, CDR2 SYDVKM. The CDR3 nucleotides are TGTGCCAGCAGTACTAGCGGGAGTTACGGGGAGCTGTTTTTT. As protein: CASSTSGSYGELFF.

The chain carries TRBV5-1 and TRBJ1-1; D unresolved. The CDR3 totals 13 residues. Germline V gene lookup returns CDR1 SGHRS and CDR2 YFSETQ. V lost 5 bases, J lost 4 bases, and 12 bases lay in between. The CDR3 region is CASSFEGITEAFF. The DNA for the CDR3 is TGCGCCAGCAGTTTTGAGGGAATCACTGAAGCTTTCTTT.

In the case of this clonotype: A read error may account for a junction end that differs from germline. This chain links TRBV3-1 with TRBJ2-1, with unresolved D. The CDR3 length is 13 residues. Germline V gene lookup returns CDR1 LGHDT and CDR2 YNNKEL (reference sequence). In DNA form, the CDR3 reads TGTGCCAGAAGCCAAGAATGGGTCGATGAGCAGTTCTTC. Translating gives CARSQEWVDEQFF.

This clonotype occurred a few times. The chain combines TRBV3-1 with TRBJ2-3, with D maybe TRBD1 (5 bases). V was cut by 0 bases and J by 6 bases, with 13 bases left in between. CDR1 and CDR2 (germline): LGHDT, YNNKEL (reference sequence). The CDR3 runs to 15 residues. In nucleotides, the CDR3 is TGTGCCAGCAGCCAAGACCGGCAGGGTGGGGATACGCAGTATTTT. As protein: CASSQDRQGGDTQYF.

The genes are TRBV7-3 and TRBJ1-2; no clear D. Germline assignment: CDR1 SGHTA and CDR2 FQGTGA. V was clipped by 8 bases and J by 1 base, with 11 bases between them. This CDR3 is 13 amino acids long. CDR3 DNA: TGTGCCAGCGCCTCCGACGGTAACTATGGCTACACCTTC. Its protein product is CASASDGNYGYTF.

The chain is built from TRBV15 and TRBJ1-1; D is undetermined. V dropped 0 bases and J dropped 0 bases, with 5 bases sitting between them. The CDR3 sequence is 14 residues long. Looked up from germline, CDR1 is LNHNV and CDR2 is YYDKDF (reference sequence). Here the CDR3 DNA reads TGTGCCACCAGCAGAGATATACTGAACACTGAAGCTTTCTTT. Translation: CATSRDILNTEAFF.

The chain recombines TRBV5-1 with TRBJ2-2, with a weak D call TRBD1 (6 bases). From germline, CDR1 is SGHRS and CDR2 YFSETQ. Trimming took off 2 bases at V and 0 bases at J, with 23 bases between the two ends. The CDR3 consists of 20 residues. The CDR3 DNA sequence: TGCGCCAGCAGCTTTATGATTCGGACAGACCAAATTACGAACACCGGGGAGCTGTTTTTT. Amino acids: CASSFMIRTDQITNTGELFF.

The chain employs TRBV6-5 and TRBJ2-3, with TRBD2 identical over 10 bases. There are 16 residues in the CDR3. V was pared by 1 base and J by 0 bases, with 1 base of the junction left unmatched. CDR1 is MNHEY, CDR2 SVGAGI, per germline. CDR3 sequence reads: CASSYLLAGSTDTQYF. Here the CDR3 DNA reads TGTGCCAGCAGTTACTTACTAGCGGGGAGCACAGATACGCAGTATTTT.

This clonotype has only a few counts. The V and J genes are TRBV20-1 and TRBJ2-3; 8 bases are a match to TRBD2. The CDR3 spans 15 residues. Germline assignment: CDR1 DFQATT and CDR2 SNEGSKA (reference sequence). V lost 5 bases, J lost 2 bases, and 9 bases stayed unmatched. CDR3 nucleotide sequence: TGCAGTGCTCCGTTAGAGACTAGCGTCACAGATACGCAGTATTTT. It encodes CSAPLETSVTDTQYF.

CDR3 in DNA: TGCAGCGTTGGTGGGTCGCCTCCCGGGACATTCTACAAAGAGACCCAGTACTTC. Its translation is CSVGGSPPGTFYKETQYF. The rearrangement joins TRBV29-1 to TRBJ2-5; tentatively, D is TRBD1 (6 bases). Germline values: CDR1 SQVTM, CDR2 ANQGSEA. Trimming left V 4 bases short and J 3 bases short, with 27 bases between. The CDR3 runs to 18 residues.